A single sample is the source of the 4 T cell receptor beta chains below, sequenced in a study of blood T cell repertoires in COVID-19. Libraries were prepared by immunoSEQ multiplex PCR; TCRdb keeps only in-frame clonotypes and omits some of them. The table shows fewer than 350,000 clones, with less than 90% occurring only once. Specimen: peripheral blood. These receptors were obtained from a woman in her seventies with COVID-19, enrolled during active disease.

This chain links TRBV2 with TRBJ1-1; D may be TRBD1 (6 bases). The CDR3 length is 12 residues. Per germline, CDR1 SNHLY and CDR2 FYNNEI. Between the trimmed V and J ends, which lost 8 bases and 7 bases, there was a span of 14 bases. CDR3 bases: TGTGCCAGCGAGGGGGACGCGGGTGAAGCTTTCTTT. Amino acid sequence: CASEGDAGEAFF. The whole variable domain, filled in from reference TRBV2 and TRBJ1-1, reads EPEVTQTPSHQVTQMGQEVILRCVPISNHLYFYWYRQILGQKVEFLVSFYNNEISEKSEIFDDQFSVERPDGSNFTLKIRSTKLEDSAMYFCASEGDAGEAFFGQGTRLTVV.

J is TRBJ1-4 and V is TRBV19; TRBD1 aligns across 9 bases. V lost 5 bases to trimming and J lost 8 bases; unmatched junction nucleotides: 6. CDR1 is LNHDA, CDR2 SQIVND, per germline (reference sequence). The CDR3 is made up of 14 amino acids. The CDR3 here is CASSPGQGGEKLFF. DNA of the CDR3: TGTGCCAGTAGTCCGGGACAGGGAGGCGAAAAACTGTTTTTT. The whole variable domain, filled in from reference TRBV19 and TRBJ1-4, reads DGGITQSPKYLFRKEGQNVTLSCEQNLNHDAMYWYRQDPGQGLRLIYYSQIVNDFQKGDIAEGYSVSREKKESFPLTVTSAQKNPTAFYLCASSPGQGGEKLFFGSGTQLSVL.

The rearrangement links TRBV27 to TRBJ2-7; TRBD1 might be the D (6 bases). V lost 4 bases and J 3 bases, leaving 10 bases between the germline ends. Germline CDR1 MNHEY, CDR2 SMNVEV (reference sequence). The CDR3 length is 13 residues. CDR3 DNA: TGTGCCAGCAGTTCCGGGACACTCTACGAGCAGTACTTC. Amino acid sequence: CASSSGTLYEQYF.

The chain recombines TRBV5-1 with TRBJ1-2; 10 bases fit TRBD1. Germline V gene data show CDR1 as SGHRS and CDR2 as YFSETQ. This CDR3 region has 15 residues. V was pared by 4 bases and J by 7 bases, with 10 bases of the junction left unmatched. The CDR3 DNA reads TGCGCCAGCAGCACCGGACAGGGGGAAGGTAGTGGCTACACCTTC. Encoded protein: CASSTGQGEGSGYTF.